This TCR beta chain is drawn from a study of lymphopenia after photon versus proton radiotherapy. Assay: immunoSEQ multiplex PCR; the TCRdb copy retains only in-frame clones and omits some. The sample holds 6,000 to 9,500 clones, roughly four fifths seen once. This CDR3 region has 12 residues. The germline V gene has CDR1 SEHNR and CDR2 FQNEAQ (reference sequence). V shed 5 bases and J shed 3 bases, with 6 bases lying between them. The chain uses TRBV7-9 and TRBJ2-3; D call uncertain. Material: peripheral blood, obtained from a patient treated with photon-based radiotherapy. The origin of this receptor is a man aged 25 to 45 with gastric cancer. The CDR3 spells CASSQITDTQYF. The CDR3 region has the DNA TGTGCCAGCAGCCAAATAACAGATACGCAGTATTTT.